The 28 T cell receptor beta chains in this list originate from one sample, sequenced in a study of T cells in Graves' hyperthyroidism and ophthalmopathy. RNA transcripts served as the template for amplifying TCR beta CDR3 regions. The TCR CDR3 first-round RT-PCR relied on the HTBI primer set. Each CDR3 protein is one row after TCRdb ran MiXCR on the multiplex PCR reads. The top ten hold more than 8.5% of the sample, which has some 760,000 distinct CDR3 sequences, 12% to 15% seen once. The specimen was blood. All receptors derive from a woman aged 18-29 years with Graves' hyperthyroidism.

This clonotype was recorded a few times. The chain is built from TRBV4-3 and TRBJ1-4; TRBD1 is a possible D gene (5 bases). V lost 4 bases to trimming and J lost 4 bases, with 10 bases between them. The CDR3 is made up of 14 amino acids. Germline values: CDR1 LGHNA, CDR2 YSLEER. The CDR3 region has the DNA TGCGCCAGCAGCCGGGGGGAGATTAATGAAAAACTGTTTTTT. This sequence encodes CASSRGEINEKLFF.

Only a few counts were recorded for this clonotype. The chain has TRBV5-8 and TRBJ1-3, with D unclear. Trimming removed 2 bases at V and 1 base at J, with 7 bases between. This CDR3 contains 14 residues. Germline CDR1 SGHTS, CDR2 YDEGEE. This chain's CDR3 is CASSFRASGNTIYF. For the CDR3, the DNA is TGTGCCAGCAGCTTCCGGGCATCTGGAAACACCATATATTTT.

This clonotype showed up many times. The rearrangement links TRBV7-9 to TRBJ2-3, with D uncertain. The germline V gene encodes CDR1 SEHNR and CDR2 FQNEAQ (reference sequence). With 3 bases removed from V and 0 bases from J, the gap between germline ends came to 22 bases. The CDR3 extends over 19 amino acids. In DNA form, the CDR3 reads TGTGCCAGCAGCTTTAGTGTTGTCGGTGCAGCGAGTAGCACAGATACGCAGTATTTT. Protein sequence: CASSFSVVGAASSTDTQYF. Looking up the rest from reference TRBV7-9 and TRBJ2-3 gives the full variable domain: DTGVSQNPRHKITKRGQNVTFRCDPISEHNRLYWYRQTLGQGPEFLTYFQNEAQLEKSRLLSDRFSAERPKGSFSTLEIQRTEQGDSAMYLCASSFSVVGAASSTDTQYFGPGTRLTVL.

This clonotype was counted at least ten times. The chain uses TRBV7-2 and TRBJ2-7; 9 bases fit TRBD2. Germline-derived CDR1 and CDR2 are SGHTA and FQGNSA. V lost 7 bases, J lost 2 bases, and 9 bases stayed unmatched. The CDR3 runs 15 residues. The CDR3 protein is CASTLSAGGTYEQYF. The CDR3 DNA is TGTGCCAGCACCCTATCAGCGGGGGGTACCTACGAGCAGTACTTC. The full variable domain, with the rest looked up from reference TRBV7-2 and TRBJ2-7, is GAGVSQSPSNKVTEKGKDVELRCDPISGHTALYWYRQSLGQGLEFLIYFQGNSAPDKSGLPSDRFSAERTGGSVSTLTIQRTQQEDSAVYLCASTLSAGGTYEQYFGPGTRLTVT.

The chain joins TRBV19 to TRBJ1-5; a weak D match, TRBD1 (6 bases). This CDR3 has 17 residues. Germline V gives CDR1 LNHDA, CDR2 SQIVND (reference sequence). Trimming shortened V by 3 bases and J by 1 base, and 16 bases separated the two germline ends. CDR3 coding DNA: TGTGCCAGTAGTATCGTCCTCCGGGGGGCAAGCAATCAGCCCCAGCATTTT. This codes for CASSIVLRGASNQPQHF.

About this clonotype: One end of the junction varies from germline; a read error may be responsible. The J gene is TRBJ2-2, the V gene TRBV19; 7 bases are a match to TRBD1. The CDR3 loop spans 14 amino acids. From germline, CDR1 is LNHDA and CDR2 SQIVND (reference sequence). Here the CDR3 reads CASTIRQGPGELFF. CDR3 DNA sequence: TGTGCCAGTACTATAAGACAGGGTCCCGGGGAGCTGTTTTTT.

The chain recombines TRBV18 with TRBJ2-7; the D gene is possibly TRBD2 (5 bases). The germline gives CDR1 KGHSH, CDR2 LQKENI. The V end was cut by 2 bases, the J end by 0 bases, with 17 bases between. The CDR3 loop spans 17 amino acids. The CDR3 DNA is TGTGCCAGCTCACCATCCCATCGGTCAGACTACTCCTACGAGCAGTACTTC. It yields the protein CASSPSHRSDYSYEQYF. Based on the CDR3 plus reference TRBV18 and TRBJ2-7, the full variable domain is NAGVMQNPRHLVRRRGQEARLRCSPMKGHSHVYWYRQLPEEGLKFMVYLQKENIIDESGMPKERFSAEFPKEGPSILRIQQVVRGDSAAYFCASSPSHRSDYSYEQYFGPGTRLTVT.

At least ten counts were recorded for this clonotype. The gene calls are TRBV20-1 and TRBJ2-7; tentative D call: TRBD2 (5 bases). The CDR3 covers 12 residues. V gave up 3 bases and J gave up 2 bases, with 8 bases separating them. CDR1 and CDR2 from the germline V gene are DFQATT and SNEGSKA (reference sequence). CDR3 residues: CSASGGTYEQYF. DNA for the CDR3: TGCAGTGCTAGCGGAGGTACCTACGAGCAGTACTTC.

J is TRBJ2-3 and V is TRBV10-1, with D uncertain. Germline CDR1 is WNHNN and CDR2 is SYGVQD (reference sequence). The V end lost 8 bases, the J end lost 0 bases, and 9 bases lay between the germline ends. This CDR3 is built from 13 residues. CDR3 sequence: CASRYDSTDTQYF. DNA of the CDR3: TGCGCCAGCCGATACGACAGCACAGATACGCAGTATTTT.

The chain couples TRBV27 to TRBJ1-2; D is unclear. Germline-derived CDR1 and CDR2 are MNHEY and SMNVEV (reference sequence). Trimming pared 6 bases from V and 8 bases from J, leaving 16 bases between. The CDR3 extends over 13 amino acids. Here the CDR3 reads CASRGTGIAGYTF. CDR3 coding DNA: TGTGCCAGCAGGGGCACGGGGATTGCGGGCTACACCTTC.

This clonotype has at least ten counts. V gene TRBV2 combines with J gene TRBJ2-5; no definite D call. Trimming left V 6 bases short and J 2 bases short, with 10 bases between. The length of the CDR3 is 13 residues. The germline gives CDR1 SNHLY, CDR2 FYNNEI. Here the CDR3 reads CASRKRQQETQYF. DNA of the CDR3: TGTGCCAGCAGGAAGAGACAACAAGAGACCCAGTACTTC.

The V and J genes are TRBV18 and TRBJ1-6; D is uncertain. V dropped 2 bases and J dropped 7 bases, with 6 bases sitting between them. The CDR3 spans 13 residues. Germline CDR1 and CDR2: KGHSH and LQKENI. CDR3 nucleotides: TGTGCCAGCTCACCAAGCGGGAATTCACCCCTCCACTTT. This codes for CASSPSGNSPLHF.

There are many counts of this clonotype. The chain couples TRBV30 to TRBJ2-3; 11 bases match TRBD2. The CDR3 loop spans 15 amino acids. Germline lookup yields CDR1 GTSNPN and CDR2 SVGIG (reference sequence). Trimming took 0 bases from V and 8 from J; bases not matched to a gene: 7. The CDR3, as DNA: TGTGCCTGGAGTGTGACTAGCGGGGTTAGCGGTACGCAGTATTTT. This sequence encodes CAWSVTSGVSGTQYF.

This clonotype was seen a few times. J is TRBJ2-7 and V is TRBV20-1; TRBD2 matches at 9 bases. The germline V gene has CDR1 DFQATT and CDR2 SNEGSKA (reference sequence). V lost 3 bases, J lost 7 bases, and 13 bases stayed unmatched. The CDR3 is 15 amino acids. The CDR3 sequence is CSARPGEAGGGEQYF. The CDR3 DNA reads TGCAGTGCTAGGCCCGGTGAAGCGGGAGGAGGTGAGCAGTACTTC.

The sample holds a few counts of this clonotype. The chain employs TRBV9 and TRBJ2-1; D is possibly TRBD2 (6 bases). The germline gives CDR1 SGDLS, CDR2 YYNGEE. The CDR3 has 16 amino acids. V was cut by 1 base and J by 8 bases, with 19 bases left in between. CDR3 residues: CASSVTSTLPWDEQFF. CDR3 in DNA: TGTGCCAGCAGCGTAACTAGCACCCTCCCCTGGGATGAGCAGTTCTTC. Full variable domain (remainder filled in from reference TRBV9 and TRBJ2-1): DSGVTQTPKHLITATGQRVTLRCSPRSGDLSVYWYQQSLDQGLQFLIQYYNGEERAKGNILERFSAQQFPDLHSELNLSSLELGDSALYFCASSVTSTLPWDEQFFGPGTRLTVL.

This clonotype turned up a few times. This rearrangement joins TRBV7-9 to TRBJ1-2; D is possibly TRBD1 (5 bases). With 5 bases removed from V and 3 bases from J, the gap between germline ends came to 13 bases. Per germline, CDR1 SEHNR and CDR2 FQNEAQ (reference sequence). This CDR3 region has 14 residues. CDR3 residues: CASSRNGRDYGYTF. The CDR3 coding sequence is TGTGCCAGCAGCAGGAACGGCAGGGACTATGGCTACACCTTC.

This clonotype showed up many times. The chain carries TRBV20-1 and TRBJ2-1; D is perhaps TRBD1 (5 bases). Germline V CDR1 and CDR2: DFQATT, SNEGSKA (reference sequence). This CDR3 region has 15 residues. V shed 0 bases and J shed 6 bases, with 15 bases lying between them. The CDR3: CSARDEKGFFNEQFF. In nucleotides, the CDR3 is TGCAGTGCTAGAGATGAGAAGGGGTTCTTCAATGAGCAGTTCTTC.

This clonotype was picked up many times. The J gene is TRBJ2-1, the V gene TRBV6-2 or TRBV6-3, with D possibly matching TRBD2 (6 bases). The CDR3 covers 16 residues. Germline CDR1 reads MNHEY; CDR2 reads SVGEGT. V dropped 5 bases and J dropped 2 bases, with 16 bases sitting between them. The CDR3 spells CASSTLRAGTYNEQFF. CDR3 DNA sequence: TGTGCCAGCAGTACCCTACGGGCGGGAACCTACAATGAGCAGTTCTTC.

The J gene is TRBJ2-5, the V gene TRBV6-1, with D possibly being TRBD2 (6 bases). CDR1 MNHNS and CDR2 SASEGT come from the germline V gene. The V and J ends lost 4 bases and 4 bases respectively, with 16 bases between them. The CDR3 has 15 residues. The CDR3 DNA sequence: TGTGCCAGCAGTGTCGACGGGGGATTGGGAGAGACCCAGTACTTC. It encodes CASSVDGGLGETQYF.

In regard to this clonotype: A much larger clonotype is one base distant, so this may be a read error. CDR3 protein: CARSEEYGRNQPQHF. CDR3 DNA sequence: TGTGCCAGAAGTGAAGAGTACGGGCGCAATCAGCCCCAGCATTTT. This chain joins TRBV6-1 and TRBJ1-5; D uncertain. The CDR3 spans 15 residues. The germline CDR1 and CDR2 sequences are MNHNS and SASEGT.

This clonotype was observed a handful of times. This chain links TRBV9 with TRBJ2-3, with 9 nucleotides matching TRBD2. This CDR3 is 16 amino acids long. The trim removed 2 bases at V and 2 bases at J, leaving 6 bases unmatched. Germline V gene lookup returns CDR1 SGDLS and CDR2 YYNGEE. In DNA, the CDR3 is TGTGCCAGCAGCGTGTCTAGCGGGACGCCCACAGATACGCAGTATTTT. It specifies CASSVSSGTPTDTQYF.

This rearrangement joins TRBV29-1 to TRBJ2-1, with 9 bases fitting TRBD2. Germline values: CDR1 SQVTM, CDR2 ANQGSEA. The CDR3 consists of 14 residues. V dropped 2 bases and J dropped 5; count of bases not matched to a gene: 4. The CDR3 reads CSVERGLANNEQFF. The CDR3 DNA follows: TGCAGCGTTGAAAGGGGACTAGCCAACAATGAGCAGTTCTTC.

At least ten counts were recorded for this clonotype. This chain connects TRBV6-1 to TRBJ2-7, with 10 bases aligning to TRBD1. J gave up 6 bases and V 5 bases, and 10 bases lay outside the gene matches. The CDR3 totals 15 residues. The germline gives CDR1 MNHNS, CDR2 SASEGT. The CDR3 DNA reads TGTGCCAGCAGTTCGATGACAGGGGGCGGAATCGAGCAGTACTTC. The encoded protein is CASSSMTGGGIEQYF.

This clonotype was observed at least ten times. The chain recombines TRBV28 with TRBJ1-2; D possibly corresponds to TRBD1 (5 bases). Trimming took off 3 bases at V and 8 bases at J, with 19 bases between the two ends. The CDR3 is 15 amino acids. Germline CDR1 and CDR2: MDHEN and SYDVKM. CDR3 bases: TGTGCCAGCAGTTTCAGGCTCAGGGATCGCTACGGCTACACCTTC. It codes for CASSFRLRDRYGYTF.

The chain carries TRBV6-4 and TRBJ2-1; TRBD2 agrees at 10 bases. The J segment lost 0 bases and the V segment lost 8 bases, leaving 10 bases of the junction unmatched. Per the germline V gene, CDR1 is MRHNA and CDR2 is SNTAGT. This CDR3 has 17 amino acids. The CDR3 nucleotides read TGTGCCAGCCCTTCCCGAGCGGGAGGGTACTCCTACAATGAGCAGTTCTTC. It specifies CASPSRAGGYSYNEQFF.

The CDR3 protein is CASRAQGGPIYEQYF. DNA for the CDR3: TGCGCCAGCAGAGCTCAGGGGGGCCCTATCTACGAGCAGTACTTC. This chain connects TRBV10-2 to TRBJ2-7, with a possible D match to TRBD1 (7 bases). There are 15 residues in the CDR3. Trimming took off 6 bases at V and 3 bases at J, with 18 bases between the two ends. The V gene's germline CDR1 is WSHSY and CDR2 SAAADI.

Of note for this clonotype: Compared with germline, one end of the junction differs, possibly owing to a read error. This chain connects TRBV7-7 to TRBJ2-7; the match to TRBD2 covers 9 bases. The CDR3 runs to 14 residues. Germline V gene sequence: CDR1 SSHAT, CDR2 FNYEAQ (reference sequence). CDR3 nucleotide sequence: TGTGCTAGCAGCCCAGCGGCTAGCGGGAACGAGCAGTACTTC. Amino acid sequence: CASSPAASGNEQYF.

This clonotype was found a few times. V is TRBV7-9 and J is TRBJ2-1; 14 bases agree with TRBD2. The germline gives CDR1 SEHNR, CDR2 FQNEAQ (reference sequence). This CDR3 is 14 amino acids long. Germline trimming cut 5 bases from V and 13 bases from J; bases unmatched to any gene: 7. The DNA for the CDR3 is TGTGCCAGCAGCCCAGGGACTAGCGGGAGTAGACAGTTCTTC. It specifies CASSPGTSGSRQFF.